This passage covers 10 T cell receptor beta chains from one sample sequenced in a study of CD8 T cells in Susac syndrome. The authors reverse transcribed roughly 0.5 to 1 ug RNA with random hexamers. TCRdb fed the immunoSEQ multiplex PCR reads into MiXCR, producing one record per CDR3 protein. The sample includes tens of thousands of distinct CDR3 sequences, just under 95% of them seen just once. The material sequenced was CD8+ T cells from PBMCs. The receptors originated from a human donor with multiple sclerosis.

The chain combines TRBV27 with TRBJ2-1; the D gene could be TRBD1 or TRBD2 (5 bases each). This CDR3 is 13 amino acids long. Trimming removed 4 bases at V and 7 bases at J, with 11 bases between. The germline CDR1 and CDR2 sequences are MNHEY and SMNVEV (reference sequence). The CDR3 nucleotides are TGTGCCAGCAGTTGGGACCCGGGGAATGAGCAGTTCTTC. It translates to CASSWDPGNEQFF.

The rearrangement links TRBV29-1 to TRBJ1-1; 9 nucleotides align to TRBD1. J lost 7 bases, V lost 6 bases, and 9 bases had no gene match. The V gene's germline CDR1 is SQVTM and CDR2 ANQGSEA. The CDR3 extends over 13 amino acids. Written as DNA, the CDR3 is TGCAGCGTCGTACAGACAGGGGGGATTGAAGCTTTCTTT. Amino acids: CSVVQTGGIEAFF. The full variable domain, completed using reference TRBV29-1 and TRBJ1-1, is SAVISQKPSRDICQRGTSLTIQCQVDSQVTMMFWYRQQPGQSLTLIATANQGSEATYESGFVIDKFPISRPNLTFSTLTVSNMSPEDSSIYLCSVVQTGGIEAFFGQGTRLTVV.

This clonotype has just one count. The rearrangement uses TRBV5-1 and TRBJ2-1; 8 bases align to TRBD2. Germline CDR1 reads SGHRS; CDR2 reads YFSETQ. The V and J ends lost 4 bases and 1 base, in that order; junction bases with no gene match: 4. This CDR3 is 15 amino acids long. CDR3 DNA: TGCGCCAGCAGCCTCACGGGAGGGTCCTACAATGAGCAGTTCTTC. Protein sequence: CASSLTGGSYNEQFF.

The chain couples TRBV4-3 to TRBJ2-5; 8 positions agree with TRBD1. V lost 3 bases, J lost 2 bases, and 5 bases stayed unmatched. The CDR3 has 15 amino acids. The germline V gene has CDR1 LGHNA and CDR2 YSLEER. The CDR3 nucleotides read TGCGCCAGCAGCCAGGACAGGGACAGTCAAGAGACCCAGTACTTC. Translating it yields CASSQDRDSQETQYF.

The chain employs TRBV5-4 and TRBJ2-1, with 7 bases aligning to TRBD2. The CDR3 sequence is 15 residues long. CDR1 and CDR2 from the germline V gene are SGHNT and YYREEE (reference sequence). Trimming cost V 3 bases and J 4 bases; bases outside gene matches: 7. CDR3 region: CASSSGAGTYNEQFF. CDR3 DNA sequence: TGTGCCAGCAGCTCGGGAGCGGGGACTTACAATGAGCAGTTCTTC.

V and J are TRBV4-2 and TRBJ2-3; 7 bases are a match to TRBD2. The V gene end was trimmed by 5 bases and the J gene end by 4 bases; junction bases not matched to a gene: 6. Germline assignment: CDR1 LGHNA and CDR2 YNFKEQ. The CDR3 extends over 14 amino acids. CDR3 protein: CASSGTIRADTQYF. As DNA, the CDR3 is TGTGCCAGCAGCGGGACTATCCGAGCAGATACGCAGTATTTT.

This chain joins TRBV3-1 and TRBJ2-5; tentatively, D is TRBD1 (5 bases). Looked up from germline, CDR1 is LGHDT and CDR2 is YNNKEL (reference sequence). V lost 1 base, J lost 5 bases, and 11 bases lay in between. This CDR3 is built from 14 residues. The CDR3 loop is CASSQGRVEETQYF. CDR3 sequence (DNA): TGTGCCAGCAGCCAAGGCAGGGTTGAGGAGACCCAGTACTTC.

The chain combines TRBV27 with TRBJ2-7, with 9 bases that match TRBD1. There are 14 residues in the CDR3. Germline CDR1 is MNHEY and CDR2 is SMNVEV (reference sequence). After removal of 1 base from V and 6 bases from J, the junction contained 4 bases not matched to a gene. The CDR3 here is CASSLWDRAGEQYF. The CDR3 nucleotides read TGTGCCAGCAGTTTATGGGACAGGGCCGGCGAGCAGTACTTC.

Remarks on this clonotype: At one of its ends the junction is not consistent with the germline gene, which may arise from a read error. The chain has TRBV20-1 and TRBJ1-1; D is ambiguous. The germline gives CDR1 DFQATT, CDR2 SNEGSKA (reference sequence). The CDR3 length is 12 residues. In DNA, the CDR3 is TGCAGTGCTAGACGAGGGAACGCTGAAGCTTTCTTT. Protein: CSARRGNAEAFF.

The chain employs TRBV9 and TRBJ1-3, with D perhaps matching TRBD1 (5 bases). The ends were cut back, 5 bases at V and 4 bases at J, with 16 bases in the middle. This CDR3 is 15 amino acids long. CDR1 and CDR2 from the germline V gene are SGDLS and YYNGEE. The CDR3 here is CASSGGPKEGNTIYF. The CDR3 bases are TGTGCCAGCAGTGGGGGACCCAAAGAGGGAAACACCATATATTTT.